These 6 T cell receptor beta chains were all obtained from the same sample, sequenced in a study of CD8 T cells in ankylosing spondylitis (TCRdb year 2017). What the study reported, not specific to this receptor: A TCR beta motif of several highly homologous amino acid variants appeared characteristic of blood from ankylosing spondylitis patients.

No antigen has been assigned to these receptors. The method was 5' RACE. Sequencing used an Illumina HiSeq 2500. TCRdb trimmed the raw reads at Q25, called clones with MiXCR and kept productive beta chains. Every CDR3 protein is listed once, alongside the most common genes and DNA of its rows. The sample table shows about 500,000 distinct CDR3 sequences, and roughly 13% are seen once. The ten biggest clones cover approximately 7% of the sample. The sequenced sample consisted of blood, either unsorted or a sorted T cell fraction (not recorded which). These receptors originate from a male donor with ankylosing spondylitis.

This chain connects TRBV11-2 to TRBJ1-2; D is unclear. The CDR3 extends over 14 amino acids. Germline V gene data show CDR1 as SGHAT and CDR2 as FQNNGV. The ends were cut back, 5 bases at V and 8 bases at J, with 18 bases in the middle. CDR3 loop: CASSPDREGSGYTF. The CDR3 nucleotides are TGTGCCAGCAGCCCCGACCGGGAAGGCTCCGGCTACACCTTC. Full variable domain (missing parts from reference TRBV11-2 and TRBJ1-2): EAGVAQSPRYKIIEKRQSVAFWCNPISGHATLYWYQQILGQGPKLLIQFQNNGVVDDSQLPKDRFSAERLKGVDSTLKIQPAKLEDSAVYLCASSPDREGSGYTFGSGTRLTVV.

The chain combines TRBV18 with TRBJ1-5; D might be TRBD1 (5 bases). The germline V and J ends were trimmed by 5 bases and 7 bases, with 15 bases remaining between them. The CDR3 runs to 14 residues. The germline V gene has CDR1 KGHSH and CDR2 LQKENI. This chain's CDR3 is CASSSTDGEQPQHF. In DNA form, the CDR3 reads TGTGCCAGCTCATCGACAGACGGCGAGCAGCCCCAGCATTTT. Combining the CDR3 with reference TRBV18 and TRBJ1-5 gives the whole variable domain NAGVMQNPRHLVRRRGQEARLRCSPMKGHSHVYWYRQLPEEGLKFMVYLQKENIIDESGMPKERFSAEFPKEGPSILRIQQVVRGDSAAYFCASSSTDGEQPQHFGDGTRLSIL.

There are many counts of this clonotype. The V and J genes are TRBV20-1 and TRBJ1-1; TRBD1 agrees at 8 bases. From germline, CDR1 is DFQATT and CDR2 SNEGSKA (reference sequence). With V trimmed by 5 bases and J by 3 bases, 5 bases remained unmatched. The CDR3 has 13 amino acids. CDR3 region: CSAATGGDTEAFF. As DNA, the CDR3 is TGCAGTGCTGCAACAGGGGGAGACACTGAAGCTTTCTTT.

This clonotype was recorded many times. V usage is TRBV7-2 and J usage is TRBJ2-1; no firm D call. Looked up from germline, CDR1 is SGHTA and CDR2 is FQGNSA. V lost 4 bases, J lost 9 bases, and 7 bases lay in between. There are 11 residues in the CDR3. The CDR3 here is CASSSRTEQFF. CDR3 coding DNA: TGTGCCAGCAGCTCTAGAACTGAGCAGTTCTTC.

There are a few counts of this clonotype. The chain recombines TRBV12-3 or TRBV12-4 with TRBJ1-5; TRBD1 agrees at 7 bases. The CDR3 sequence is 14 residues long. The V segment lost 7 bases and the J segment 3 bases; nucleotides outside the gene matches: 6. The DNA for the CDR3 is TGTGCCAGCAACCGGGACAGCCTCAATCAGCCCCAGCATTTT. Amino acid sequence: CASNRDSLNQPQHF.

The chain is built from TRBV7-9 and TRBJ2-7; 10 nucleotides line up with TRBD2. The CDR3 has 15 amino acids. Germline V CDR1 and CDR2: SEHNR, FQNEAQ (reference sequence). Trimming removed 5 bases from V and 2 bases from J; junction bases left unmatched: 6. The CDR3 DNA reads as TGTGCCAGCAGCCCCGCACTAGCGGGGACCTACGAGCAGTACTTC. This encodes CASSPALAGTYEQYF.